This T cell receptor beta chain came from a study of cytomegalovirus exposure and HLA in healthy donors (dated by TCRdb to about 2017). Notes on the research overall: According to a later analysis, one platform produced both the 120 validation repertoires and the roughly 650 repertoires of the first cohort. The aim of the study was to test whether cataloging public T cell receptors could identify signatures of past pathogen exposure. Besides the first cohort of roughly 640 subjects, a separate validation cohort made up of over 95 different subjects was used. To predict cytomegalovirus infection status, the study combined high-throughput TCR immunosequencing, statistical association of individual TCRs with disease status, and machine learning.

Separate from the roughly 700-subject first cohort, the validation cohort of 120 subjects was the group to which the donors belonged. On this clone itself: Its cognate antigen has yet to be identified. It has no much larger one-base neighbor in the sample; base qualities were not kept.

The CDR3 covers 14 residues, taking in both the cysteine and the phenylalanine. Left in the record is the CDR3 DNA by itself, 42 bases read in frame from the first base. V and J are trimmed by 1 base and 6 bases, and the gene matches miss 6 bases of the junction. Based on the germline V gene, the CDR1 and CDR2 sequences are SGHTA and FQGNSA. The investigation overall reported the following: In vitro tests confirmed that a few of the cytomegalovirus-associated TCR beta chains recognize cytomegalovirus antigens. The authors suggested that the approach could potentially be generalized to other disease states and immunological phenotypes. In both the original and validation cohorts, the classifier was reported to diagnose cytomegalovirus status with high specificity and sensitivity. Most TCR sequences were observed very rarely across donors, whereas some public TCRs were present in many individuals. The study listed 150 to 200 TCR beta chains as associated with cytomegalovirus. In a later analysis, TCRs clustered in the first cohort were found to also tend to co-occur in the approximately 120 validation repertoires, with 85% to 95% of cluster scores above 0. A later analysis lacked HLA typing for the validation cohort, so it scored co-occurrence in that cohort across all 120 or so repertoires.

The library came from the immunoSEQ multiplex PCR assay. In the original analysis: A statistical classification framework was built to diagnose cytomegalovirus status from the catalog of TCR beta chain sequences. Here the immuneACCESS table is served through TCRdb, limited to in-frame sequences with V and J called. Missing clones are a known gap in these copies; in checked studies unresolved V genes cover under half, and the rest lacks a known reason. D and trimming come from the DNA, and the V and J calls and clone size come from that table. This sample lists about 240,000 clones; roughly 89% were detected once. About 2.5% of the sample is in the top ten clones.

The sequence was obtained from a man younger than 30 in good health and CMV-seronegative. The chain links TRBV7-2 with TRBJ2-7; TRBD1 agrees with 7 junctional bases. Sequenced sample: PBMCs. CDR3 sequence: CASSLVMGQLEQYF. The bases are TGTGCCAGCAGCTTAGTGATGGGACAGCTCGAGCAGTACTTC.